These 25 T cell receptor beta chains originate from one sample sequenced in a study of PD-1 blockade in classical Hodgkin lymphoma. With no exception, relapse followed autologous stem cell transplantation in all patients, and brentuximab vedotin exposure varied. TCRdb's copy holds only in-frame clones and misses some; the assay was immunoSEQ multiplex PCR. The table records under 100,000 clones, roughly 83% of them present only once. Sequencing was performed on peripheral blood mononuclear cells (PBMCs), taken at baseline. These receptors were obtained from a human donor with classical Hodgkin lymphoma.

The chain carries TRBV6-5 and TRBJ1-5; D remains ambiguous. V shed 5 bases and J shed 4 bases, with 9 bases lying between them. The CDR3 has 13 residues. Germline lookup yields CDR1 MNHEY and CDR2 SVGAGI. The CDR3 sequence: CASSREENQPQHF. The CDR3 nucleotides are TGTGCCAGCAGTAGAGAAGAGAATCAGCCCCAGCATTTT.

The V and J genes are TRBV19 and TRBJ2-3, with 9 bases matching TRBD1. Germline loops: CDR1 LNHDA, CDR2 SQIVND (reference sequence). The CDR3 consists of 13 residues. The ends lost 7 bases at V and 2 bases at J; junction bases unmatched: 1. Here the CDR3 reads CASNRGPTDTQYF. The CDR3 DNA is TGTGCCAGTAACAGGGGGCCCACAGATACGCAGTATTTT.

This chain uses TRBV2 with TRBJ2-1; TRBD2 agrees at 11 bases. V was clipped by 7 bases and J by 5 bases; unmatched bases: 4. CDR3 length: 14 amino acids. In germline, CDR1 is SNHLY, CDR2 FYNNEI. The CDR3 sequence is CASNTGLADNEQFF. CDR3 coding DNA: TGTGCCAGCAACACGGGACTAGCGGACAATGAGCAGTTCTTC.

This clone was observed a single time. The genes are TRBV2 and TRBJ1-4, with 9 bases identical to TRBD1. The CDR3 length is 17 residues. Per the germline V gene, CDR1 is SNHLY and CDR2 is FYNNEI. The J segment lost 8 bases and the V segment lost 6 bases, leaving 16 bases of the junction unmatched. In DNA form, the CDR3 reads TGTGCCAGCAGATCGCAGAGACAGGGGGTAGTGGGGGAAAAACTGTTTTTT. Protein sequence: CASRSQRQGVVGEKLFF.

V and J are TRBV27 and TRBJ2-5, with TRBD2 identical over 8 bases. V gave up 5 bases and J gave up 5 bases; unmatched junction bases: 13. This CDR3 has 16 amino acids. Germline lookup yields CDR1 MNHEY and CDR2 SMNVEV (reference sequence). The CDR3 sequence is CASSPLPGLGGETQYF. DNA for the CDR3: TGTGCCAGCAGTCCCCTTCCGGGACTAGGTGGGGAGACCCAGTACTTC.

This chain uses TRBV27 with TRBJ2-2; TRBD2 matches 12 bases. The J segment lost 6 bases and the V segment lost 6 bases, leaving 8 bases of the junction unmatched. The CDR3 has 16 residues. CDR1 MNHEY and CDR2 SMNVEV come from the germline V gene (reference sequence). CDR3 region: CASSPGLAGIAGELFF. The DNA for the CDR3 is TGTGCCAGCAGCCCAGGACTAGCGGGAATTGCCGGGGAGCTGTTTTTT.

The V gene is TRBV10-1, the J gene TRBJ2-5, with D maybe TRBD1 (6 bases). Germline CDR1 and CDR2: WNHNN and SYGVQD (reference sequence). This CDR3 comprises 14 residues. The V and J ends lost 4 bases and 1 base respectively, with 10 bases between them. CDR3 in DNA: TGCGCCAGCAGTGGCGGACAGACCCAAGAGACCCAGTACTTC. It encodes CASSGGQTQETQYF.

This chain joins TRBV19 and TRBJ2-3; D gene ambiguous. The CDR3 extends over 13 amino acids. The germline V and J ends were trimmed by 3 bases and 3 bases, with 7 bases remaining between them. Germline V gene data show CDR1 as LNHDA and CDR2 as SQIVND (reference sequence). Written as DNA, the CDR3 is TGTGCCAGTAGTATCTTGGGGACAGATACGCAGTATTTT. Translating gives CASSILGTDTQYF.

The gene calls are TRBV5-1 and TRBJ1-1; 12 bases are a match to TRBD1. After removal of 0 bases from V and 5 bases from J, the junction contained 8 bases not matched to a gene. This CDR3 is built from 17 residues. CDR1 and CDR2 (germline): SGHRS, YFSETQ. The DNA for the CDR3 is TGCGCCAGCAGCTTGGCGACCGGGACAGGGGGCAATACTGAAGCTTTCTTT. Its translation: CASSLATGTGGNTEAFF. The complete variable domain, with remaining parts taken from reference TRBV5-1 and TRBJ1-1, reads KAGVTQTPRYLIKTRGQQVTLSCSPISGHRSVSWYQQTPGQGLQFLFEYFSETQRNKGNFPGRFSGRQFSNSRSEMNVSTLELGDSALYLCASSLATGTGGNTEAFFGQGTRLTVV.

The rearrangement uses TRBV7-9 and TRBJ2-2; D unclear. V lost 5 bases, J lost 3 bases, and 7 bases lay in between. This CDR3 comprises 13 residues. Germline assignment: CDR1 SEHNR and CDR2 FQNEAQ (reference sequence). CDR3 nucleotides: TGTGCCAGCAGCCCCGGGTACACCGGGGAGCTGTTTTTT. Protein product: CASSPGYTGELFF.

The chain links TRBV6-5 to TRBJ1-4; 7 bases map to TRBD1. The ends lost 0 bases at V and 12 bases at J; junction bases unmatched: 4. The CDR3 extends over 13 amino acids. CDR1 is MNHEY and CDR2 is SVGAGI in the germline V gene. The CDR3 bases are TGTGCCAGCAGTTACTCCTCCGGGACAGAACTGTTTTTT. Its protein is CASSYSSGTELFF.

V usage is TRBV7-9 and J usage is TRBJ2-3; D remains unclear. V lost 0 bases to trimming and J lost 1 base, with 8 bases between them. CDR1 and CDR2 from the germline V gene are SEHNR and FQNEAQ (reference sequence). CDR3 length: 15 residues. The CDR3 region has the DNA TGTGCCAGCAGCTTAGCGGGTATGGGCACAGATACGCAGTATTTT. It is translated as CASSLAGMGTDTQYF.

V gene TRBV5-1 combines with J gene TRBJ2-5; 8 nucleotides match TRBD1. Germline lookup yields CDR1 SGHRS and CDR2 YFSETQ. This CDR3 is 16 amino acids long. V was clipped by 0 bases and J by 1 base; unmatched bases: 5. CDR3 coding DNA: TGCGCCAGCAGCTTGGCCCCAGGGACAGGCCAAGAGACCCAGTACTTC. Its protein product is CASSLAPGTGQETQYF.

V usage is TRBV29-1 and J usage is TRBJ2-7; 8 bases agree with TRBD2. The CDR3 covers 17 residues. J lost 1 base, V lost 7 bases, and 18 bases had no gene match. Germline loops: CDR1 SQVTM, CDR2 ANQGSEA. CDR3 sequence: CSAALKGLSGRSYEQYF. The CDR3 region has the DNA TGCAGCGCCGCCCTGAAGGGGCTGAGCGGGAGATCCTACGAGCAGTACTTC.

The CDR3 reads CASSVTGTGDTGELFF. DNA of the CDR3: TGCGCCAGCAGCGTCACCGGGACAGGGGACACCGGGGAGCTGTTTTTT. This sequence joins TRBV5-1 and TRBJ2-2; 10 nucleotides agree with TRBD1. Germline CDR1 is SGHRS and CDR2 is YFSETQ. This CDR3 has 16 amino acids. The V gene end was trimmed by 4 bases and the J gene end by 3 bases; junction bases not matched to a gene: 6. Full variable domain (missing parts from reference TRBV5-1 and TRBJ2-2): KAGVTQTPRYLIKTRGQQVTLSCSPISGHRSVSWYQQTPGQGLQFLFEYFSETQRNKGNFPGRFSGRQFSNSRSEMNVSTLELGDSALYLCASSVTGTGDTGELFFGEGSRLTVL.

The V and J genes are TRBV7-2 and TRBJ2-7; possible D gene TRBD1, 6 bases. CDR1 is SGHTA, CDR2 FQGNSA, per germline. The CDR3 is 12 amino acids. Deletions cut 1 base from V and 6 bases from J, with 7 bases between. DNA for the CDR3: TGTGCCAGCAGCTTAGAAGGGGGCGAGCAGTACTTC. Translating gives CASSLEGGEQYF.

The chain joins TRBV30 to TRBJ2-1; 7 nucleotides align to TRBD2. Looked up from germline, CDR1 is GTSNPN and CDR2 is SVGIG (reference sequence). J lost 7 bases, V lost 3 bases, and 6 bases had no gene match. The CDR3 is 13 residues long. In DNA form, the CDR3 reads TGTGCCTGGAGGGGAGGGTTAGGTAATGAGCAGTTCTTC. It translates to CAWRGGLGNEQFF.

In its sample, this clone was seen a few times. The gene calls are TRBV7-2 and TRBJ2-1, with a tentative D call TRBD2 (5 bases). The CDR3 has 14 residues. V was cut by 8 bases and J by 2 bases, with 13 bases left in between. In germline, CDR1 is SGHTA, CDR2 FQGNSA. CDR3 nucleotide sequence: TGTGCCAGCCGCCGGGATTCTACCTACAATGAGCAGTTCTTC. This codes for CASRRDSTYNEQFF. Full variable domain (outside the CDR3, taken from reference TRBV7-2 and TRBJ2-1): GAGVSQSPSNKVTEKGKDVELRCDPISGHTALYWYRQSLGQGLEFLIYFQGNSAPDKSGLPSDRFSAERTGGSVSTLTIQRTQQEDSAVYLCASRRDSTYNEQFFGPGTRLTVL.

The gene calls are TRBV19 and TRBJ1-2; the D gene is possibly TRBD1 (5 bases). CDR1 is LNHDA and CDR2 is SQIVND in the germline V gene (reference sequence). V gave up 7 bases and J gave up 2 bases, with 11 bases separating them. The CDR3 consists of 13 residues. CDR3 bases: TGTGCCAGTAACGACGGGGACAACTATGGCTACACCTTC. Amino acid sequence: CASNDGDNYGYTF.

This clone was detected only once. V usage is TRBV23-1 and J usage is TRBJ1-1; D gene uncertain. TRBV23-1 is given ORF status, its function remaining uncertain. The V and J ends lost 3 bases and 6 bases respectively, with 17 bases between them. This CDR3 has 15 residues. The CDR3 sequence: CASSHPAARRPEAFF. The CDR3 DNA sequence: TGCGCCAGCAGTCACCCCGCGGCCCGACGGCCTGAAGCTTTCTTT.

This chain uses TRBV9 with TRBJ2-2; D ambiguous. CDR3 length: 15 amino acids. The ends were cut back, 0 bases at V and 1 base at J, with 7 bases in the middle. The germline V gene has CDR1 SGDLS and CDR2 YYNGEE. The CDR3 spells CASSVGAGNTGELFF. The DNA of the CDR3 is TGTGCCAGCAGCGTAGGGGCAGGGAACACCGGGGAGCTGTTTTTT.

J is TRBJ1-1 and V is TRBV5-6; 7 bases agree with TRBD1. The CDR3 is 18 amino acids. Germline values: CDR1 SGHDT, CDR2 YYEEEE. Losses at the gene ends were 4 bases for V and 4 bases for J; bases not matched to a gene: 19. Written as DNA, the CDR3 is TGTGCCAGCAGCGACCTTCGACAGGGAGGGGTTTCTTTCACTGAAGCTTTCTTT. Its protein is CASSDLRQGGVSFTEAFF.

The chain recombines TRBV18 with TRBJ1-1, with a tentative D call TRBD1 (6 bases). Germline loops: CDR1 KGHSH, CDR2 LQKENI. CDR3 length equals 15 residues. Trimming cost V 6 bases and J 6 bases, with 20 bases left between them. The CDR3 DNA sequence: TGTGCCAGCTCTGCCGGGACACCCGGGGGATCTGAAGCTTTCTTT. It is translated as CASSAGTPGGSEAFF.

The chain recombines TRBV6-5 with TRBJ1-2; TRBD1 agrees at 7 bases. Germline V lookup: CDR1 MNHEY, CDR2 SVGAGI. The trim removed 6 bases at V and 7 bases at J, leaving 2 bases unmatched. CDR3 length: 11 residues. DNA for the CDR3: TGTGCCAGCAGCAACAGGGGTGGCTACACCTTC. This gives the protein CASSNRGGYTF.

The V call is TRBV5-4, the J call TRBJ1-1, with D possibly being TRBD1 (6 bases). This CDR3 has 18 amino acids. Germline loops: CDR1 SGHNT, CDR2 YYREEE (reference sequence). V was cut by 1 base and J by 4 bases, with 23 bases left in between. CDR3 nucleotides: TGTGCCAGCAGCTTGTTCGTAGGGGGTGACTTGGTGGTCACTGAAGCTTTCTTT. Its translation is CASSLFVGGDLVVTEAFF.